The present T cell receptor (beta chain) was sequenced within a study of blood T cell repertoires in COVID-19. Whole-study context: Material from acute and convalescent COVID-19 was sourced from the United States, Italy and Spain.

The CDR3 extends over 14 amino acids. The junction had 3 bases not matched to a gene; V was cut back by 4 bases and J by 6 bases. From germline, CDR1 is LGHDT and CDR2 YNNKEL (reference sequence). Per the study methods: Reference gene primer amplification yielded estimated nucleated cell counts. Assay: immunoSEQ multiplex PCR; the TCRdb copy retains only in-frame clones and omits some. The V and J calls and clone size are taken from that table; D and trimming were inferred from the DNA. This table has roughly 300,000 clones, 65% to 90% appearing once. The origin of this receptor is a human donor in a cohort sampled during active COVID-19. This chain connects TRBV3-1 (or the pseudogene TRBV3-2) to TRBJ2-1; 10 nucleotides line up with TRBD2. Sequencing was carried out using peripheral blood. This CDR3 is CASSLAGGPNEQFF. DNA of the CDR3: TGTGCCAGCAGCCTAGCGGGAGGACCCAATGAGCAGTTCTTC.